Below, one TCR beta chain is given with its context. V shed 3 bases and J 12 bases; nucleotides not matched to a gene: 14. CDR3 length: 15 amino acids. CDR1 is DFQATT, CDR2 SNEGSKA, per germline (reference sequence). This sample was included in a study of T cells in Graves' hyperthyroidism and ophthalmopathy. From RNA transcripts, TCR beta CDR3 regions were amplified. A first-round RT-PCR of the TCR CDR3 used the HTBI primer set. TCRdb recomputed calls from the multiplex PCR reads with MiXCR, one row per CDR3 protein. Of 500,000 to 750,000 distinct CDR3 sequences detected, 46% appear once; the ten largest clones hold about 8.3%.

The receptor's source is a young woman with Graves' hyperthyroidism. The chain employs TRBV20-1 and TRBJ2-1; the match to TRBD2 covers 10 bases. Sequences were obtained from peripheral blood or thyroid tissue (not recorded which). The CDR3 reads CSASLAGDPSRVQFF. As DNA, the CDR3 is TGCAGTGCTAGTCTAGCGGGAGACCCCTCTCGAGTGCAGTTCTTC.